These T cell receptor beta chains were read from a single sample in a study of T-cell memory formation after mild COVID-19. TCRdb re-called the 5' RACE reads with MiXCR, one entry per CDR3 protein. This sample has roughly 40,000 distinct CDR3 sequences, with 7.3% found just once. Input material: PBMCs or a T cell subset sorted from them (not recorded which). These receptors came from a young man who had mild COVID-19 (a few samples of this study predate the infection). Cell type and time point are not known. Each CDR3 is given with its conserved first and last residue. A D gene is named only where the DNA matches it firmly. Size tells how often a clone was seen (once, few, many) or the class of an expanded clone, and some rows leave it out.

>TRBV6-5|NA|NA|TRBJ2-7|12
CASSGLRYEQYF
TGTGCCAGCAGTGGATTGCGCTACGAGCAGTACTTC
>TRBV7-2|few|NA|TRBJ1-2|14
CASSQDKGPYGYTF
TGTGCCAGCAGCCAGGACAAGGGTCCCTATGGCTACACCTTC
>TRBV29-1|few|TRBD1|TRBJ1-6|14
CSLLQGALNSPLHF
TGCAGCTTGTTACAGGGGGCTCTTAATTCACCCCTCCACTTT
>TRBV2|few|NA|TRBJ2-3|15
CASSAGLEGTDTQYF
TGTGCCAGCAGTGCTGGTCTAGAGGGCACAGATACGCAGTATTTT
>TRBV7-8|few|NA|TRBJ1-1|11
CASSADGGAFF
TGTGCCAGCAGCGCCGACGGGGGGGCTTTCTTT
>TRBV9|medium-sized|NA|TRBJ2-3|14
CASSLDSPTDTQYF
TGTGCCAGCAGCCTAGACTCCCCAACAGATACGCAGTATTTT
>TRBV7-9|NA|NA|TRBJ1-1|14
CASSRQTENTEAFF
TGTGCCAGCAGCAGACAGACAGAGAACACTGAAGCTTTCTTT
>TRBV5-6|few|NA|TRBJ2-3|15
CASSRWDPGADTQYF
TGTGCCAGCAGCCGATGGGACCCAGGTGCAGATACGCAGTATTTT
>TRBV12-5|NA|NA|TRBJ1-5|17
CASGLSLSSYSNQPQHF
TGTGCTAGTGGTTTGTCCCTATCGTCCTATAGCAATCAGCCCCAGCATTTT
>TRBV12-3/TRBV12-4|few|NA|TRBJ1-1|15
CASSYRVLGNTEAFF
TGTGCCAGCAGTTACAGGGTTCTTGGGAACACTGAAGCTTTCTTT
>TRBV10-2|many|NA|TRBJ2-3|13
CASSLRGEDTQYF
TGCGCCAGCAGTCTTAGGGGTGAGGATACGCAGTATTTT
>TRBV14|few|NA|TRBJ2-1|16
CASSQDWARDLNEQFF
TGTGCCAGCAGCCAAGATTGGGCCCGGGACCTTAATGAGCAGTTCTTC
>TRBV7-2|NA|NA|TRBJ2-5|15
CASSFQGGYPETQYF
TGTGCCAGCAGCTTTCAGGGGGGGTATCCAGAGACACAGTACTTC
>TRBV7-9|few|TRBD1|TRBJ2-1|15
CASSTTQGDVGEQFF
TGTGCCAGCAGCACCACACAGGGGGATGTCGGTGAGCAGTTCTTC
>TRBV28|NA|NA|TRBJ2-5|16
CASNGNDGGDVETQYF
TGTGCCAGCAACGGGAACGACGGAGGTGATGTTGAGACCCAGTACTTC
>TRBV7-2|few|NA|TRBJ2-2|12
CASSQWTGELFF
TGTGCCAGCAGCCAATGGACCGGGGAGCTGTTTTTT
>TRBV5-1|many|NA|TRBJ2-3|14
CASSLNGATDTQYF
TGCGCCAGCAGCTTGAACGGGGCCACAGATACGCAGTATTTT
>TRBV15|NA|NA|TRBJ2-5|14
CATSRARVEGTQYF
TGTGCCACCAGCAGAGCGAGGGTAGAAGGGACCCAGTACTTC
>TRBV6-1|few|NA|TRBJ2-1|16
CASSPGGAISYNEQFF
TGTGCCAGCAGTCCGGGCGGGGCCATTTCCTACAATGAGCAGTTCTTC
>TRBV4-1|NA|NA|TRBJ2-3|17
CASSQVTRGREGGTQYF
TGCGCCAGCAGCCAAGTCACCCGGGGCAGGGAAGGAGGTACGCAGTATTTT
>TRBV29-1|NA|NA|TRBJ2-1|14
CSVSKRSSYNEQFF
TGCAGCGTTAGCAAGCGGAGCTCCTACAATGAGCAGTTCTTC
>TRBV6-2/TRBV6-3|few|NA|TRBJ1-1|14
CASSYSNWGTEAFF
TGTGCCAGCAGTTACTCGAATTGGGGTACTGAAGCTTTCTTT
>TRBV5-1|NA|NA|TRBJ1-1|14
CASSLSPGFTEAFF
TGCGCCAGCAGCTTAAGTCCGGGTTTCACTGAAGCTTTCTTT
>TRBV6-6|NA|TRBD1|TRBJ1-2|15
CASSTGTGEGYGYTF
TGTGCCAGCAGTACCGGGACAGGGGAGGGCTATGGCTACACCTTC
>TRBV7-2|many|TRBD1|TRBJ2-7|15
CASSWSGTGSYEQYF
TGTGCCAGCAGCTGGTCCGGGACAGGGTCATACGAGCAGTACTTC
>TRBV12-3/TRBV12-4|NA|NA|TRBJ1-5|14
CATQAGNSNQPQHF
TGTGCCACCCAGGCAGGGAATAGCAATCAGCCCCAGCATTTT
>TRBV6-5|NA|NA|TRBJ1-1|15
CASRAWGDTNTEAFF
TGTGCCAGCAGGGCCTGGGGTGACACTAACACTGAAGCTTTCTTT
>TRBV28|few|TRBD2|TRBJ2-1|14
CASSLDGGANEQFF
TGTGCCAGCAGTTTGGACGGGGGGGCAAATGAGCAGTTCTTC
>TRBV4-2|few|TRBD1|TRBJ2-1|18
CASSQDLSLGDRVNEQFF
TGTGCCAGCAGCCAAGATCTTTCTCTGGGGGACAGGGTCAATGAGCAGTTCTTC
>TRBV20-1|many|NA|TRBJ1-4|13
CSARASGNEKLFF
TGCAGTGCTAGAGCGAGTGGAAATGAAAAACTGTTTTTT
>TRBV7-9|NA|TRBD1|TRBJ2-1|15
CASSPRTGGRNEQFF
TGTGCCAGCAGCCCCAGGACAGGGGGCAGGAATGAGCAGTTCTTC
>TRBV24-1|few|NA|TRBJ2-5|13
CATSGIFQETQYF
TGTGCCACCAGCGGAATATTCCAAGAGACCCAGTACTTC
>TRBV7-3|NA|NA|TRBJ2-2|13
CASSSHQGVELFF
TGTGCCAGCAGCTCCCATCAGGGCGTGGAGCTGTTTTTT
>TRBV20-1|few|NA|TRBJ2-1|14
CSARRGLAHNEQFF
TGCAGTGCTAGAAGGGGTTTGGCGCACAATGAGCAGTTCTTC
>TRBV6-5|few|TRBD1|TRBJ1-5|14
CASSSTGGNQPQHF
TGTGCCAGCAGTTCCACAGGGGGCAATCAGCCCCAGCATTTT
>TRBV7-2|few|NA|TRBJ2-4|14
CASSQAVRWDIQYF
TGTGCCAGCAGCCAGGCCGTCAGGTGGGACATTCAGTACTTC
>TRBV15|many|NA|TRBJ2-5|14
CATRKGGSSETQYF
TGTGCCACTCGAAAAGGGGGGTCTAGTGAGACCCAGTACTTC
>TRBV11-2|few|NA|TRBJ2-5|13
CASSLAGVETQYF
TGTGCCAGCAGCTTAGCAGGGGTTGAGACCCAGTACTTC
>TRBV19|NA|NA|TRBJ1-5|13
CASSPDPILSQHF
TGTGCCAGTAGCCCAGACCCCATCTTGTCCCAGCATTTT
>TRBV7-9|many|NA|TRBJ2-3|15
CASSLRGFVPDTQYF
TGTGCCAGCAGCTTACGGGGTTTCGTGCCAGATACGCAGTATTTT
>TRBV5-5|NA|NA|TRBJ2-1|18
CASSLSPLSRTSYNEQFF
TGTGCCAGCAGCCTTTCCCCATTGTCGCGAACTTCCTACAATGAGCAGTTCTTC
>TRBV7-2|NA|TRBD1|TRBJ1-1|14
CASSLTGDRGEAFF
TGTGCCAGCAGCTTAACTGGGGACAGGGGGGAAGCTTTCTTT
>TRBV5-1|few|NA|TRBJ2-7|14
CASSYSVLSYEQYF
TGCGCCAGCAGCTACTCAGTCCTCTCCTACGAGCAGTACTTC
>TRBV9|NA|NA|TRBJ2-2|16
CASSPTPARGTGELFF
TGTGCCAGCAGCCCCACCCCGGCTCGAGGCACCGGGGAGCTGTTTTTT
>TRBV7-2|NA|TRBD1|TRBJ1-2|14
CASSFDRAGYGYTF
TGTGCCAGCAGCTTTGACAGGGCGGGCTATGGCTACACCTTC
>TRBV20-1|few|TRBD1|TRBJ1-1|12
CSAREGTAEAFF
TGCAGTGCTAGAGAAGGGACAGCCGAAGCTTTCTTT
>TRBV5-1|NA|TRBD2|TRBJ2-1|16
CASTPAGGSSYNEQFF
TGCGCCAGCACCCCTGCCGGGGGGAGCTCCTACAATGAGCAGTTCTTC
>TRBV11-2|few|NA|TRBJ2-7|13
CASTISTAYEQYF
TGTGCCAGCACCATTTCTACCGCGTACGAGCAGTACTTC
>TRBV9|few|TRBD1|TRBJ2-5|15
CASSVVDRGRETQYF
TGTGCCAGCAGCGTAGTGGACAGGGGGCGAGAGACCCAGTACTTC
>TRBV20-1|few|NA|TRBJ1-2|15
CSAPVGRRGNYGYTF
TGCAGTGCTCCCGTAGGGCGCAGAGGGAACTATGGCTACACCTTC
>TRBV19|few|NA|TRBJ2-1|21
CASSLYLRSHNLQGNGGKQFF
TGTGCCAGTAGTCTGTACTTACGATCCCACAACTTACAGGGGAACGGGGGAAAGCAGTTCTTC
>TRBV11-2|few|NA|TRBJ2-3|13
CASSFFATDTQYF
TGTGCCAGCAGCTTCTTCGCGACAGATACGCAGTATTTT
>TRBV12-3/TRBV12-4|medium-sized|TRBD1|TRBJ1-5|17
CASSPRRGGFSNQPQHF
TGTGCCAGCAGTCCCCGGAGAGGGGGCTTTAGCAATCAGCCCCAGCATTTT
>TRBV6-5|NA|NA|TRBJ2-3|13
CASSYFGGNTQYF
TGTGCCAGCAGTTACTTTGGGGGGAATACGCAGTATTTT
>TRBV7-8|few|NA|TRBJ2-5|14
CASSLDPGAETQYF
TGTGCCAGCAGCTTAGATCCAGGCGCAGAGACCCAGTACTTC
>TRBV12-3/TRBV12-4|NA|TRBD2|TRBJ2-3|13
CASRLAGQDTQYF
TGTGCCAGCAGACTAGCGGGGCAAGATACGCAGTATTTT
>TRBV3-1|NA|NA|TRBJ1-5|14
CASSQRSEGQPQHF
TGTGCCAGCAGCCAAAGATCGGAAGGACAGCCCCAGCATTTT